Sequencing of this TCR beta chain was carried out in a study of metastatic and nonmetastatic thyroid tumors. At the level of the study: Samples came from malignant and benign thyroid patients, and repertoires were compared across blood and tumor or nodule tissue.

This clone is deemed medium-sized (0.01 to 0.1%). No patient received treatment before thyroid surgery. In the study's own analysis: CDR3 was compared across clinicopathological groups, and the resulting differences were used to build a distant-metastasis classifier for papillary thyroid cancer. TCRdb re-clonotyped the PCR reads via MiXCR. Clone size and V and J calls follow TCRdb, not the original study. The sample lists 9,500 to 12,000 clones, around 25% occurring once. The CDR3 has 17 residues. Trimming left V 0 bases short and J 2 bases short, with 15 bases between. Germline CDR1 SGHKS, CDR2 YYEKEE (reference sequence).

The specimen sequenced was adjacent normal tissue. This TCR came from a male donor with papillary thyroid cancer or a benign thyroid nodule (not recorded which). Some clones in this sample may be carry-over from other donors' samples. The rearrangement links TRBV5-5 to TRBJ1-5, with a tentative D call TRBD1 (5 bases). CDR3: CASSLEPRVGGNQPQHF. DNA for the CDR3: TGTGCCAGCAGCTTGGAACCCAGGGTTGGGGGCAATCAGCCCCAGCATTTT.